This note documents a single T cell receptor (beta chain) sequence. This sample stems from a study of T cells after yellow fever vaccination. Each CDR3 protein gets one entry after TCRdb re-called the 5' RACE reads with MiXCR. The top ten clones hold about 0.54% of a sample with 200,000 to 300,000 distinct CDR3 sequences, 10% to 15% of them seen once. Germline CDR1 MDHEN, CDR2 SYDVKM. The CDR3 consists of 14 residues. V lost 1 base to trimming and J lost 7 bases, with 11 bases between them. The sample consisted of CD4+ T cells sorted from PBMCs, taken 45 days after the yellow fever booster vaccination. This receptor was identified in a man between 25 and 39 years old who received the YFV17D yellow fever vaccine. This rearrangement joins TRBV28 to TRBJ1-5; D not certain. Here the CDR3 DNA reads TGTGCCAGCAGTTTATACCCCCCGCGGCAGCCCCAGCATTTT. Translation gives CASSLYPPRQPQHF.